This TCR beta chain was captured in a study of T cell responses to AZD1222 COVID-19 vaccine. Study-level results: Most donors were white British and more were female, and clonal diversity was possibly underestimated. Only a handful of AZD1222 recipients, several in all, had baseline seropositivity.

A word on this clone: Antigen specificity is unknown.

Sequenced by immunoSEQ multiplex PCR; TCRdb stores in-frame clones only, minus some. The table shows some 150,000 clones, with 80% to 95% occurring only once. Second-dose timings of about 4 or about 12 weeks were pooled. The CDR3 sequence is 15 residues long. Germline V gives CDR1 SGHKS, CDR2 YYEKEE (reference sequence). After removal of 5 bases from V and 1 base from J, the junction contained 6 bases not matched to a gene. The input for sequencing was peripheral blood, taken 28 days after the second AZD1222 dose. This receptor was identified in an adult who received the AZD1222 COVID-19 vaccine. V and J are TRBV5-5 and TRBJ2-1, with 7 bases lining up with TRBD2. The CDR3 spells CASSRAGGSYNEQFF. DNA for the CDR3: TGTGCCAGCAGTCGAGCCGGGGGGTCCTACAATGAGCAGTTCTTC.